These 13 T cell receptor beta chains were sequenced from one sample in a study of vaccination and CD4 T cells after COVID-19 (dated by TCRdb to 2021 to 2024). According to the study, the label for this sample's treatment or condition signals: approximately 9-day PBMC culture with coronavirus spike peptide pools or control peptides (ViraFEST assay). Library preparation was by PCR. TCRdb shows the sequencer as Illumina iSeq 100. DNA from cultured CD4+ T cells underwent TCR sequencing with the Oncomine TCR Beta short-read assay at the Johns Hopkins FTIC core. TCRdb reran the public reads through fastp at Q25 and MiXCR, keeping productive beta chains. Identical CDR3 protein sequences are pooled into one entry, listed with their most common genes and DNA. In this sample the table shows roughly 16,000 distinct CDR3 sequences, around 59% of which occur a single time. 7.5% to 10% of the sample goes to the ten largest clones.

These receptors' targets are unknown. The sequenced sample was CD4+ T cells from blood, cultured in vitro. The receptors come from a human donor who had recovered from COVID-19.

The genes are TRBV27 and TRBJ2-7; D is undetermined. In germline, CDR1 is MNHEY, CDR2 SMNVEV (reference sequence). The CDR3 totals 14 residues. Trimming took off 0 bases at V and 3 bases at J, with 9 bases between the two ends. CDR3 coding DNA: TGTGCCAGCAGTTTATCTGGTTTCCTCTACGAGCAGTACTTC. It codes for CASSLSGFLYEQYF.

This clonotype is labeled as medium-sized. The gene calls are TRBV19 and TRBJ1-1; D is unresolved. This CDR3 has 16 amino acids. V lost 2 bases and J lost 0, with 13 bases in between. Germline loops: CDR1 LNHDA, CDR2 SQIVND (reference sequence). The CDR3 sequence is CASSIFPLGMNTEAFF. CDR3 sequence (DNA): TGTGCCAGTAGTATATTCCCACTGGGCATGAACACTGAAGCTTTCTTT.

The V and J genes are TRBV29-1 and TRBJ2-3; D perhaps matches TRBD2 (5 bases). Trimming left V 6 bases short and J 1 base short, with 20 bases between. The germline CDR1 and CDR2 sequences are SQVTM and ANQGSEA. The length of the CDR3 is 16 residues. DNA of the CDR3: TGCAGCGTCCGGTGGGGAGCGGAGTGGGGCACAGATACGCAGTATTTT. Translation gives CSVRWGAEWGTDTQYF.

This clonotype was observed a handful of times. This chain links TRBV7-2 with TRBJ2-2; D not certain. Per germline, CDR1 SGHTA and CDR2 FQGNSA. Trimming cost V 3 bases and J 1 base, with 9 bases left between them. The CDR3 is 15 residues long. CDR3 sequence reads: CASSLSDGNTGELFF. As DNA, the CDR3 is TGTGCCAGCAGCTTGAGTGACGGGAACACCGGGGAGCTGTTTTTT. Filled out from reference TRBV7-2 and TRBJ2-2, the complete variable domain reads GAGVSQSPSNKVTEKGKDVELRCDPISGHTALYWYRQSLGQGLEFLIYFQGNSAPDKSGLPSDRFSAERTGGSVSTLTIQRTQQEDSAVYLCASSLSDGNTGELFFGEGSRLTVL.

This sequence joins TRBV28 and TRBJ2-1; 9 bases are shared with TRBD2. Germline V CDR1 and CDR2: MDHEN, SYDVKM. V dropped 5 bases and J dropped 7; count of bases not matched to a gene: 12. There are 16 residues in the CDR3. The CDR3 is CASSTASGTGLNEQFF. The CDR3 nucleotides read TGTGCCAGCAGTACCGCTAGCGGGACGGGTTTGAATGAGCAGTTCTTC.

The CDR3 DNA reads TGCAGCGTGATGAGGGCGGGGGCAAACATTCAGTACTTC. Translated: CSVMRAGANIQYF. V gene TRBV29-1 combines with J gene TRBJ2-4, with D perhaps TRBD2 (7 bases). The CDR3 has 13 amino acids. Trimming pared 6 bases from V and 6 bases from J, leaving 15 bases between. The germline V gene encodes CDR1 SQVTM and CDR2 ANQGSEA.

This chain joins TRBV7-2 and TRBJ2-7, with D tentatively TRBD2 (6 bases). Trimming took 0 bases from V and 3 from J, leaving 9 bases between them. CDR3 length: 14 amino acids. Per germline, CDR1 SGHTA and CDR2 FQGNSA. The CDR3 DNA follows: TGTGCCAGCAGCTTAGCTTCGGGGGACTACGAGCAGTACTTC. It encodes CASSLASGDYEQYF.

This clonotype showed up just a few times. This rearrangement joins TRBV20-1 to TRBJ1-4; D remains unclear. The V and J ends lost 3 bases and 3 bases respectively, with 8 bases between them. CDR3 length equals 13 residues. In germline, CDR1 is DFQATT, CDR2 SNEGSKA (reference sequence). CDR3 amino acids: CSARSPPNEKLFF. Written as DNA, the CDR3 is TGCAGTGCTAGGAGTCCTCCTAATGAAAAACTGTTTTTT.

Only one count was recorded for this clonotype. The chain carries TRBV5-6 and TRBJ2-7, with D uncertain. This CDR3 comprises 14 residues. Germline assignment: CDR1 SGHDT and CDR2 YYEEEE. The V end was cut by 4 bases, the J end by 0 bases, with 11 bases between. CDR3 nucleotide sequence: TGTGCCAGCAGCCCGGTAGGCGGCTCCTACGAGCAGTACTTC. Amino acids: CASSPVGGSYEQYF.

This chain uses TRBV6-1 with TRBJ2-2, with D maybe TRBD2 (6 bases). The CDR3 is 14 residues long. Trimming shortened V by 8 bases and J by 4 bases, and 14 bases separated the two germline ends. The germline CDR1 and CDR2 sequences are MNHNS and SASEGT. The CDR3 DNA reads as TGTGCCAGCCGCTCGGAGGGTCCCACCGGGGAGCTGTTTTTT. This encodes CASRSEGPTGELFF.

Sample share makes this clonotype medium-sized (0.01 to 0.1%). The rearrangement joins TRBV20-1 to TRBJ2-5, with 8 bases fitting TRBD2. CDR3 size: 14 residues. Germline CDR1 DFQATT, CDR2 SNEGSKA (reference sequence). DNA for the CDR3: TGCAGCCCTTTAGCGGGGTCATTCCAAGAGACCCAGTACTTC. It is translated as CSPLAGSFQETQYF.

This clonotype came up once. The chain links TRBV20-1 to TRBJ1-4; a weak D match, TRBD1 (6 bases). Between the trimmed V and J ends, which lost 3 bases and 8 bases, there was a span of 19 bases. CDR1 DFQATT and CDR2 SNEGSKA come from the germline V gene (reference sequence). The CDR3 runs to 15 residues. CDR3 coding DNA: TGCAGTGCTAGGCCTCCAGGGACAAGAGGGGAAAAACTGTTTTTT. Its translation is CSARPPGTRGEKLFF.

There are a few counts of this clonotype. This rearrangement joins TRBV28 to TRBJ1-5, with D unclear. Germline V lookup: CDR1 MDHEN, CDR2 SYDVKM. Trimming left V 6 bases short and J 2 bases short, with 11 bases between. CDR3 length: 14 amino acids. The CDR3 region has the DNA TGTGCCAGCAGCTACAGTTCTGGCAATCAGCCCCAGCATTTT. Translated, it gives CASSYSSGNQPQHF.